One and the same sample provided the 26 T cell receptor beta chains below, sequenced in a study of blood T cells in healthy people across ages. Next came a second PCR, run for about 6 to 12 cycles, which used a sample-barcoded 5' primer along with a J-beta primer mix. In TCRdb, the 5' RACE reads were re-called with MiXCR into one record per CDR3 protein. Of 650,000 to 700,000 distinct CDR3 sequences listed, about a third are singletons. Sample: blood. The receptors here all came from a woman older than 75 in good health.

This clonotype was seen ten or more times. This chain connects TRBV7-6 to TRBJ2-1, with 9 bases fitting TRBD1. Germline V gene data show CDR1 as SGHVS and CDR2 as FNYEAQ. CDR3 size: 16 residues. Unmatched junction bases numbered 5, after V lost 1 base and J lost 4 bases. The CDR3 reads CASSLGGTGRYNEQFF. In nucleotides, the CDR3 is TGTGCCAGCAGCTTAGGGGGGACAGGGAGGTACAATGAGCAGTTCTTC.

This clonotype occurred many times. V is TRBV29-1 and J is TRBJ2-7; D perhaps matches TRBD1 (6 bases). The CDR3 spans 14 residues. Trimming pared 1 base from V and 1 base from J, leaving 11 bases between. In germline, CDR1 is SQVTM, CDR2 ANQGSEA. CDR3 loop: CSVEVRGPSYEQYF. Written as DNA, the CDR3 is TGCAGCGTTGAAGTCAGGGGTCCTTCCTACGAGCAGTACTTC.

The sample holds many counts of this clonotype. This chain links TRBV24-1 with TRBJ2-1, with D possibly being TRBD1 (5 bases). Deletions cut 4 bases from V and 12 bases from J, with 12 bases between. This CDR3 spans 12 amino acids. The germline V gene has CDR1 KGHDR and CDR2 SFDVKD. This chain's CDR3 is CATSEPGRGQFF. CDR3 bases: TGTGCCACCAGTGAACCCGGAAGGGGGCAGTTCTTC.

V gene TRBV12-3 or TRBV12-4 combines with J gene TRBJ2-3; TRBD2 might be the D (6 bases). V was cut by 3 bases and J by 15 bases, with 22 bases left in between. CDR3 length equals 14 residues. For the CDR3, the DNA is TGTGCCAGCAGTTTTCGGGAGAACACAGATATGCAATATTTT. Encoded protein: CASSFRENTDMQYF.

This clonotype occurred a few times. The rearrangement links TRBV25-1 to TRBJ1-6; no reliable D call. Germline V gene sequence: CDR1 MGHDK, CDR2 SYGVNS. CDR3 size: 15 residues. Between the trimmed V and J ends, which lost 3 bases and 5 bases, there was a span of 11 bases. CDR3 sequence (DNA): TGTGCCAGCAGTGACCCGGGATGGCATAATTCACCCCTCCACTTT. This sequence encodes CASSDPGWHNSPLHF.

Of note for this clonotype: A much larger clonotype is one base distant, so this may be a read error. V usage is TRBV9 and J usage is TRBJ2-1, with TRBD2 as a possible D gene (5 bases). Gene TRBJ2-7 matches the end of the DNA better, so the J call may be wrong. Germline CDR1 reads SGDLS; CDR2 reads YYNGEE. The CDR3 runs 16 residues. This CDR3 reads CASSVDRSSSYNEQYF. In DNA form, the CDR3 reads TGTGCCAGCAGCGTAGACCGGTCTAGCTCCTACAATGAGCAGTACTTC.

In its sample, this clonotype was seen many times. One end of the junction varies from germline; a read error may be responsible. The chain has TRBV2 and TRBJ1-5; TRBD1 matches at 8 bases. The CDR3 contains 16 residues. Germline CDR1 reads SNHLY; CDR2 reads FYNNEI. The CDR3 loop reads CASSEGTGASRQPQHF. CDR3 nucleotides: TGTGCCAGCAGCGAAGGGACAGGTGCTAGCAGGCAGCCCCAGCATTTT. The whole variable domain, remainder taken from reference TRBV2 and TRBJ1-5, is EPEVTQTPSHQVTQMGQEVILRCVPISNHLYFYWYRQILGQKVEFLVSFYNNEISEKSEIFDDQFSVERPDGSNFTLKIRSTKLEDSAMYFCASSEGTGASRQPQHFGDGTRLSIL.

J is TRBJ1-2 and V is TRBV6-5; D may be TRBD1 (6 bases). Trimming stripped 6 bases from V and 3 bases from J, with 11 bases between. The germline gives CDR1 MNHEY, CDR2 SVGAGI. The CDR3 extends over 13 amino acids. This CDR3 reads CASSAGQDYGYTF. CDR3 bases: TGTGCCAGCAGCGCGGGACAAGACTATGGCTACACCTTC.

V usage is TRBV13 and J usage is TRBJ1-4, with a possible D match to TRBD1 (6 bases). Per the germline V gene, CDR1 is PRHDT and CDR2 is FYEKMQ (reference sequence). This CDR3 contains 13 residues. Deletions cut 6 bases from V and 8 bases from J, with 13 bases between. The CDR3 loop reads CASRTGREEKLFF. CDR3 DNA: TGTGCCAGCAGAACAGGGAGGGAGGAAAAACTGTTTTTT.

With regard to this clonotype: This could be a read error, since a much larger clone is one nucleotide away. The rearrangement joins TRBV19 to TRBJ2-1, with D possibly being TRBD2 (7 bases). This CDR3 is built from 13 residues. V was shortened by 6 bases and J by 10 bases, with 16 bases between the two germline ends. Germline V gives CDR1 LNHDA, CDR2 SQIVND (reference sequence). CDR3 amino acids: CASRGGGPREQFF. CDR3 DNA: TGTGCCAGTAGGGGAGGGGGGCCTCGGGAGCAGTTCTTC.

Ten or more counts support this clonotype. The J gene is TRBJ2-7, the V gene TRBV6-1; D is possibly TRBD1 (5 bases). V lost 1 base and J lost 2, with 9 bases in between. In germline, CDR1 is MNHNS, CDR2 SASEGT. This CDR3 spans 14 amino acids. The CDR3 DNA reads TGTGCCAGCAGTGAAGGGGGCCCCACCTACGAGCAGTACTTC. Translated, it gives CASSEGGPTYEQYF.

This clonotype was seen many times. The chain is built from TRBV20-1 and TRBJ2-1, with D hard to call. Trimming pared 3 bases from V and 0 bases from J, leaving 12 bases between. The CDR3 is made up of 15 amino acids. Germline CDR1 DFQATT, CDR2 SNEGSKA (reference sequence). The CDR3 loop is CSASRPESSYNEQFF. In nucleotides, the CDR3 is TGCAGTGCTAGTCGGCCGGAAAGCTCCTACAATGAGCAGTTCTTC.

V is TRBV6-6 and J is TRBJ1-1; D may be TRBD1 (5 bases). The CDR3 loop spans 11 amino acids. CDR1 is MNHNY, CDR2 SVGAGI, per germline (reference sequence). The V end was cut by 6 bases, the J end by 9 bases, with 11 bases between. The CDR3 loop reads CASSLRQKAFF. Written as DNA, the CDR3 is TGTGCCAGCAGCCTTAGACAGAAAGCTTTCTTT.

This clonotype was recorded many times. The chain recombines TRBV30 with TRBJ1-2; D is perhaps TRBD1 (5 bases). The germline V gene has CDR1 GTSNPN and CDR2 SVGIG (reference sequence). Trimming stripped 2 bases from V and 6 bases from J, with 10 bases between. This CDR3 contains 12 residues. The CDR3 nucleotides are TGTGCCTGGAGTCCCATGGGGGATGGCTACACCTTC. It codes for CAWSPMGDGYTF.

The rearrangement joins TRBV4-3 to TRBJ1-2; 10 nucleotides line up with TRBD1. V shed 4 bases and J 10 bases; nucleotides not matched to a gene: 15. This CDR3 has 16 residues. CDR1 and CDR2 (germline): LGHNA, YSLEER. CDR3 region: CASSPSGTGDRGDYTF. The DNA for the CDR3 is TGCGCCAGCAGCCCCTCCGGGACAGGGGACCGGGGGGACTACACCTTC.

The chain carries TRBV6-6 and TRBJ2-2; a possible D gene is TRBD1 (6 bases). V lost 6 bases and J lost 3, with 11 bases in between. CDR1 and CDR2 from the germline V gene are MNHNY and SVGAGI (reference sequence). This CDR3 spans 14 amino acids. Here the CDR3 DNA reads TGTGCCAGCAGAGACCAGGGGTACACCGGGGAGCTGTTTTTT. This encodes CASRDQGYTGELFF.

This clonotype occurred a few times. V gene TRBV6-2 or TRBV6-3 combines with J gene TRBJ2-3, with D possibly TRBD2 on 7 matching bases. CDR1 is MNHEY, CDR2 SVGEGT, per germline. The V end lost 4 bases, the J end lost 11 bases, and 13 bases lay between the germline ends. The CDR3 is 12 residues long. The DNA for the CDR3 is TGTGCCAGCAGTTCCGGGGAGGGGGAGCAGTATTTT. Translated: CASSSGEGEQYF.

This sequence joins TRBV12-3 or TRBV12-4 and TRBJ1-5; perhaps TRBD1 as D (5 bases). Trimming removed 6 bases from V and 6 bases from J, with 9 bases in between. The CDR3 runs to 12 residues. CDR3 nucleotide sequence: TGTGCCAGCAGCCGGGGGATTCAGCCCCAGCATTTT. Amino acid sequence: CASSRGIQPQHF.

This clonotype was picked up many times. The gene calls are TRBV7-8 and TRBJ2-5, with 7 nucleotides matching TRBD1. V shed 7 bases, J shed 3 bases, and the junction held 14 bases outside the gene matches. Germline CDR1 SGHVS, CDR2 FQNEAQ. The length of the CDR3 is 16 residues. CDR3 coding DNA: TGTGCCAGCACCCCCGAGGGGGCCTCGTTAAAAGAGACCCAGTACTTC. It yields the protein CASTPEGASLKETQYF.

V gene TRBV19 combines with J gene TRBJ2-3; a weak D match, TRBD2 (5 bases). The CDR3 is 13 amino acids. Germline loops: CDR1 LNHDA, CDR2 SQIVND (reference sequence). V was shortened by 6 bases and J by 5 bases, with 12 bases between the two germline ends. CDR3 residues: CASSHARGDTQYF. CDR3 DNA sequence: TGTGCCAGTAGCCACGCACGGGGAGATACGCAGTATTTT.

A remark on this clonotype: One base away lies a much larger clone, so this may be a sequencing read error. The chain is built from TRBV7-9 and TRBJ1-2; no clear D gene. The V gene lost 2 bases and the J gene lost 8 bases, with 9 bases spanning the gap. This CDR3 spans 12 amino acids. Germline V gives CDR1 SEHNR, CDR2 FQNEAQ (reference sequence). Here the CDR3 DNA reads TGTGCCAGCAGCTTATACATAGAAGGCTACACCTTC. Translating it yields CASSLYIEGYTF.

The sample holds many counts of this clonotype. This chain uses TRBV9 with TRBJ2-7; D is unresolved. The germline V and J ends were trimmed by 0 bases and 0 bases, with 7 bases remaining between them. The CDR3 consists of 14 residues. Germline CDR1 reads SGDLS; CDR2 reads YYNGEE. CDR3: CASSVGQISYEQYF. In DNA form, the CDR3 reads TGTGCCAGCAGCGTAGGCCAGATCTCCTACGAGCAGTACTTC.

This clonotype has a count of ten or more. J is TRBJ1-1 and V is TRBV7-3, with D unresolved. V lost 0 bases and J lost 8, with 10 bases in between. Germline values: CDR1 SGHTA, CDR2 FQGTGA. The CDR3 is 13 residues long. This CDR3 is CASSLTPTGEAFF. The DNA of the CDR3 is TGTGCCAGCAGCTTAACCCCGACGGGGGAAGCTTTCTTT.

This clonotype was counted only a few times. The V call is TRBV29-1, the J call TRBJ2-5; TRBD1 agrees at 7 bases. CDR3 length equals 13 residues. The V gene end was trimmed by 2 bases and the J gene end by 5 bases; junction bases not matched to a gene: 5. The V gene's germline CDR1 is SQVTM and CDR2 ANQGSEA. As DNA, the CDR3 is TGCAGCGTTGAACAGGGGGAAGGGGAGACCCAGTACTTC. Translated: CSVEQGEGETQYF.

On this clonotype itself: Mismatch with germline at one junction end may stem from a read error. The V call is TRBV5-1, the J call TRBJ2-5, with unresolved D. Germline V lookup: CDR1 SGHRS, CDR2 YFSETQ. The CDR3 is 14 amino acids. CDR3 DNA: TGCGCCAGCAACTTGGATCCGGGTGGGGAGACCCAGTACTTC. Translating gives CASNLDPGGETQYF.

A word on this clonotype: This could be a read error, since a much larger clone is one nucleotide away. The chain combines TRBV6-2 or TRBV6-3 with TRBJ2-5; weak D call: TRBD1 (6 bases). The V gene's germline CDR1 is MNHEY and CDR2 SVGEGT. The V gene lost 10 bases and the J gene lost 5 bases, with 20 bases spanning the gap. This CDR3 has 14 residues. CDR3: CANSRDNPRETQYF. DNA for the CDR3: TGTGCCAACAGCCGGGACAATCCCCGCGAGACCCAGTACTTC.